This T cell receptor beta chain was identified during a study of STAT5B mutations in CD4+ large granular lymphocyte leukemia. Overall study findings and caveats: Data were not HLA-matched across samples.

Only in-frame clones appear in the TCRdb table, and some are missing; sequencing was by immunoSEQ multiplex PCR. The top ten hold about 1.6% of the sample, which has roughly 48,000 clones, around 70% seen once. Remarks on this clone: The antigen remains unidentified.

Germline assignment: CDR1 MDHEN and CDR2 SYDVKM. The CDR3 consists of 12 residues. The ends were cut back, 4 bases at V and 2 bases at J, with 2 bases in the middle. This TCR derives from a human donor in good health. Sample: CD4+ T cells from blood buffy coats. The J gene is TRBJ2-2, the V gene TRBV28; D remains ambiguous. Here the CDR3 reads CASSSNTGELFF. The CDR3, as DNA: TGTGCCAGCAGTTCCAACACCGGGGAGCTGTTTTTT.